This T cell receptor beta chain was sequenced for a study of blood T cell repertoires in COVID-19. Study-level information: Sources were T cells, B-cell-depleted T cells, or PBMCs; the material itself was cDNA or gDNA.

Assay: immunoSEQ multiplex PCR; the TCRdb copy retains only in-frame clones and omits some. The data show 180,000 or so clones, more than 65% seen once. Germline V gene data show CDR1 as ENHRY and CDR2 as SYGVKD. The germline V and J ends were trimmed by 6 bases and 0 bases, with 18 bases remaining between them. The CDR3 sequence is 16 residues long. This clone was seen a single time. Sequenced material: PBMCs or T cells enriched from blood (not recorded which). The chain uses TRBV10-3 and TRBJ2-7; weak D call: TRBD1 (7 bases). This clonotype was obtained from a man aged 50-59 years who had recovered from COVID-19. The CDR3 region has the DNA TGTGCCATCAGCGACTCTGGGGGGACAGACTCCTACGAGCAGTACTTC. Residues: CAISDSGGTDSYEQYF.